Detailed here is one T cell receptor beta chain. As yet, its antigen is unknown. The data are from a study of T-cell memory formation after mild COVID-19. The authors produced TCR alpha and TCR beta cDNA libraries with sample barcodes and UMIs by 5'RACE using constant-segment primers. TCRdb reanalysed the 5' RACE reads using MiXCR and keeps one entry per CDR3 protein. The sample lists about 250,000 distinct CDR3 sequences; approximately 15% were seen once. Study-wide points: Later expanders leaned CD4+, whereas day 15 to 85 contracting clones were balanced CD4/CD8. Still unconfirmed is whether the second-wave clones peaking on day 37 recognized SARS-CoV-2.

CDR1 and CDR2 (germline): ENHRY, SYGVKD. This CDR3 is built from 14 residues. J was trimmed by 5 bases and V by 6 bases; bases with no gene match: 7. This sequence joins TRBV10-3 and TRBJ1-5; 7 bases agree with TRBD1. This receptor was taken from an adult woman who had mild COVID-19 (a few samples of this study predate the infection). Cell type and time point are not known. Sample: PBMCs or a T cell subset sorted from them (not recorded which). The CDR3 loop is CAIRAQGEDQPQHF. As DNA, the CDR3 is TGTGCCATCAGAGCCCAGGGGGAGGATCAGCCCCAGCATTTT.